Each of the 20 T cell receptor beta chains below was sequenced from the same sample in a study of type 1 regulatory T cells. Via MiXCR, TCRdb re-called the reads, giving one row per CDR3 protein. The data hold thousands of distinct CDR3 sequences, with roughly 27% observed a single time. These TCRs' antigens remain unknown. Input material: cultured T cells, either the whole culture or a sorted T cell fraction (not recorded which). Subset noted: Tr1-enriched cell product generated in vitro against host alloantigens. The origin of the receptors is a human donor in good health.

In its sample, this clonotype was seen many times. The V gene is TRBV4-2, the J gene TRBJ2-3, with D hard to call. The CDR3 runs to 13 residues. V was pared by 1 base and J by 4 bases, with 6 bases between. Germline values: CDR1 LGHNA, CDR2 YNFKEQ. The CDR3 DNA is TGTGCCAGCAGCCAAGGGTATTCAGATACGCAGTATTTT. Translated: CASSQGYSDTQYF.

This rearrangement joins TRBV5-1 to TRBJ1-6; a possible D gene is TRBD1 (5 bases). The CDR3 is made up of 16 amino acids. Germline CDR1 and CDR2: SGHRS and YFSETQ. The ends were cut back, 2 bases at V and 5 bases at J, with 14 bases in the middle. The CDR3 here is CASSFYTGQDNSPLHF. As DNA, the CDR3 is TGCGCCAGCAGCTTCTACACGGGGCAGGATAATTCACCCCTCCACTTT.

This clonotype was recorded many times. The J gene is TRBJ2-6, the V gene TRBV20-1; 8 bases map to TRBD2. The CDR3 sequence is 21 residues long. From germline, CDR1 is DFQATT and CDR2 SNEGSKA (reference sequence). V was pared by 1 base and J by 0 bases, with 17 bases of the junction left unmatched. CDR3 bases: TGCAGTGCTAGAGGACCTTCTATAGCGGGACTTCCACTCTCTGGGGCCAACGTCCTGACTTTC. It codes for CSARGPSIAGLPLSGANVLTF.

This clonotype is deemed medium-sized. The chain is built from TRBV5-1 and TRBJ1-1, with D unclear. The CDR3 contains 13 residues. CDR1 and CDR2 (germline): SGHRS, YFSETQ. V dropped 0 bases and J dropped 0 bases, with 3 bases sitting between them. This chain's CDR3 is CASSLAVNTEAFF. DNA of the CDR3: TGCGCCAGCAGCTTGGCGGTGAACACTGAAGCTTTCTTT.

This clonotype qualifies as medium-sized. The chain carries TRBV5-1 and TRBJ1-2, with no clear D. CDR1 and CDR2 (germline): SGHRS, YFSETQ. This CDR3 contains 15 residues. Trimming shortened V by 0 bases and J by 6 bases, and 15 bases separated the two germline ends. CDR3 amino acids: CASSLEWGLKDGYTF. CDR3 nucleotides: TGCGCCAGCAGCTTGGAATGGGGTCTGAAGGATGGCTACACCTTC.

The rearrangement links TRBV6-5 to TRBJ2-7; the D gene is possibly TRBD2 (5 bases). Deletions cut 8 bases from V and 7 bases from J, with 9 bases between. The CDR3 is 10 amino acids. Germline V gene data show CDR1 as MNHEY and CDR2 as SVGAGI. The CDR3 spells CASGPGEQYF. The CDR3, as DNA: TGTGCCAGCGGCCCGGGGGAGCAGTACTTC.

This clonotype is judged medium-sized (0.01 to 0.1%). This rearrangement joins TRBV9 to TRBJ1-5; no reliable D call. Trimming took off 0 bases at V and 7 bases at J, with 8 bases between the two ends. The CDR3 runs 13 residues. CDR1 is SGDLS, CDR2 YYNGEE, per germline. The CDR3 loop reads CASSVGPHQPQHF. The CDR3 DNA reads as TGTGCCAGCAGCGTAGGCCCCCACCAGCCCCAGCATTTT.

The V and J genes are TRBV5-8 and TRBJ2-2; tentative D call: TRBD1 (5 bases). The CDR3 has 15 residues. Germline CDR1 is SGHTS and CDR2 is YDEGEE. Trimming cost V 0 bases and J 4 bases, with 10 bases left between them. CDR3 sequence: CASSLAGFFTGELFF. The CDR3 DNA is TGTGCCAGCAGCTTGGCAGGGTTTTTCACCGGGGAGCTGTTTTTT.

By frequency in the sample, this clonotype is medium-sized. The genes are TRBV4-2 and TRBJ2-3; 8 positions agree with TRBD2. V trimming: 4 bases; J trimming: 3 bases; junction bases outside the gene matches: 9. The CDR3 is 16 amino acids. Germline V gives CDR1 LGHNA, CDR2 YNFKEQ. For the CDR3, the DNA is TGTGCCAGCAGCCTAAAACCGGGACTAGGTACAGATACGCAGTATTTT. Its protein is CASSLKPGLGTDTQYF.

This clonotype was recorded at least ten times. This chain joins TRBV7-3 and TRBJ2-1; D possibly matches TRBD1 or TRBD2 (6 bases each). Trimming cost V 2 bases and J 7 bases, with 15 bases left between them. The CDR3 has 15 amino acids. Germline V gene data show CDR1 as SGHTA and CDR2 as FQGTGA. The CDR3 loop is CASSLSAEGVNEQFF. The DNA for the CDR3 is TGTGCCAGCAGCTTATCAGCGGAGGGGGTTAATGAGCAGTTCTTC.

This chain links TRBV29-1 with TRBJ2-7, with 7 positions matching TRBD1. Germline loops: CDR1 SQVTM, CDR2 ANQGSEA. With V trimmed by 5 bases and J by 0 bases, 4 bases remained unmatched. The CDR3 totals 13 residues. The CDR3 sequence is CSVIQGHSYEQYF. In DNA, the CDR3 is TGCAGCGTTATACAGGGGCACTCCTACGAGCAGTACTTC.

The CDR3, as DNA: TGTGCCAGCAGTTTCCCCAATGAGCAGTTCTTC. It specifies CASSFPNEQFF. The gene calls are TRBV12-3 or TRBV12-4 and TRBJ2-1; D gene uncertain. V lost 3 bases, J lost 6 bases, and 3 bases lay in between. This CDR3 is 11 amino acids long.

By proportion, this clonotype is medium-sized. The rearrangement links TRBV6-6 to TRBJ2-3; D gene ambiguous. V was clipped by 6 bases and J by 2 bases, with 6 bases between them. The CDR3 runs 12 residues. Germline V gives CDR1 MNHNY, CDR2 SVGAGI (reference sequence). The CDR3 sequence: CASRRFTDTQYF. The CDR3 nucleotides are TGTGCCAGCAGAAGATTCACAGATACGCAGTATTTT.

In nucleotides, the CDR3 is TGTGCCAGCAGCGTAGCGACTAGCGGGAACACCGGGGAGCTGTTTTTT. Its protein product is CASSVATSGNTGELFF. The rearrangement uses TRBV9 and TRBJ2-2, with 9 nucleotides matching TRBD2. V dropped 0 bases and J dropped 1; count of bases not matched to a gene: 1. CDR3 length: 16 amino acids. Germline-derived CDR1 and CDR2 are SGDLS and YYNGEE. The variable domain in full, completed from reference TRBV9 and TRBJ2-2, reads DSGVTQTPKHLITATGQRVTLRCSPRSGDLSVYWYQQSLDQGLQFLIQYYNGEERAKGNILERFSAQQFPDLHSELNLSSLELGDSALYFCASSVATSGNTGELFFGEGSRLTVL.

This chain connects TRBV5-1 to TRBJ1-6; 7 nucleotides line up with TRBD1. The CDR3 has 14 residues. Trimming cost V 1 base and J 8 bases; bases outside gene matches: 3. Looked up from germline, CDR1 is SGHRS and CDR2 is YFSETQ. CDR3 sequence (DNA): TGCGCCAGCAGCTTGATAGGGGGCGATTCACCCCTCCACTTT. Protein sequence: CASSLIGGDSPLHF.

This clonotype qualifies as medium-sized. This chain connects TRBV20-1 to TRBJ2-5; perhaps TRBD1 as D (5 bases). The V end lost 6 bases, the J end lost 5 bases, and 13 bases lay between the germline ends. Germline assignment: CDR1 DFQATT and CDR2 SNEGSKA (reference sequence). The CDR3 has 12 amino acids. The CDR3 DNA follows: TGCAGTGCCCCAGGGTTTGTGGAGACCCAGTACTTC. Translation gives CSAPGFVETQYF.

The chain combines TRBV5-1 with TRBJ2-5; 11 nucleotides agree with TRBD2. The CDR3 extends over 15 amino acids. V lost 4 bases and J lost 0; bases outside the gene matches: 2. Germline V gene sequence: CDR1 SGHRS, CDR2 YFSETQ. The CDR3 sequence is CASSPGLADQETQYF. The CDR3 DNA reads TGCGCCAGCAGCCCGGGACTAGCGGACCAAGAGACCCAGTACTTC. The whole variable domain, filled in from reference TRBV5-1 and TRBJ2-5, reads KAGVTQTPRYLIKTRGQQVTLSCSPISGHRSVSWYQQTPGQGLQFLFEYFSETQRNKGNFPGRFSGRQFSNSRSEMNVSTLELGDSALYLCASSPGLADQETQYFGPGTRLLVL.

In its sample, this clonotype was seen many times. This chain links TRBV6-5 with TRBJ1-2; the D is unclear. Trimming took 6 bases from V and 5 from J, leaving 10 bases between them. This CDR3 spans 12 amino acids. CDR1 is MNHEY, CDR2 SVGAGI, per germline. The CDR3 coding sequence is TGTGCCAGCAGACTCCCGGGATATGGCTACACCTTC. Translation: CASRLPGYGYTF.

This clonotype counts as medium-sized (0.01 to 0.1%). The chain has TRBV27 and TRBJ2-3; 7 nucleotides align to TRBD1. J was trimmed by 4 bases and V by 2 bases; bases with no gene match: 0. The length of the CDR3 is 13 residues. Germline CDR1 MNHEY, CDR2 SMNVEV (reference sequence). The CDR3 DNA is TGTGCCAGCAGTTTACAGGGGGCAGATACGCAGTATTTT. It codes for CASSLQGADTQYF.

V gene TRBV5-1 combines with J gene TRBJ2-1, with 12 nucleotides matching TRBD1. The CDR3 consists of 17 residues. Unmatched junction bases numbered 6, after V lost 3 bases and J lost 2 bases. Per germline, CDR1 SGHRS and CDR2 YFSETQ. CDR3 protein: CASSWGTGGPTYNEQFF. CDR3 sequence (DNA): TGCGCCAGCAGCTGGGGGACAGGGGGCCCAACCTACAATGAGCAGTTCTTC.